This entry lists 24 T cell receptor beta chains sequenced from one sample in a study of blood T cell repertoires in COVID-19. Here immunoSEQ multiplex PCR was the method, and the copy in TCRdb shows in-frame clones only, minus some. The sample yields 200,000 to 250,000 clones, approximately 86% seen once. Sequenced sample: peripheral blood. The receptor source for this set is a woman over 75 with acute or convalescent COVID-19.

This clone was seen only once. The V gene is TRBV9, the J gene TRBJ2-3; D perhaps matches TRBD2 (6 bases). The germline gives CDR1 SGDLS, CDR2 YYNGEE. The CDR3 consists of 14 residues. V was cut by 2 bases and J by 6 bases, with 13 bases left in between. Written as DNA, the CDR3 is TGTGCCAGCAGCGTTAGGGGACTCACGGATACGCAGTATTTT. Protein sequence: CASSVRGLTDTQYF.

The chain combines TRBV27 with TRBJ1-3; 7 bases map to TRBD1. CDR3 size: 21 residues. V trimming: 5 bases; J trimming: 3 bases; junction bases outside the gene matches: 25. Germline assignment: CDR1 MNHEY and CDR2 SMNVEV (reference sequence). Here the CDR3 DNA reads TGTGCCAGCAGTCCTAAAGGGGGCGGGGTCCAGACAGGACCTTATGGAAACACCATATATTTT. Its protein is CASSPKGGGVQTGPYGNTIYF.

As DNA, the CDR3 is TGTGCCAGTAGTATAGGTAGCGGGCACTCCTACGAGCAGTACTTC. Translation: CASSIGSGHSYEQYF. V usage is TRBV19 and J usage is TRBJ2-7; 7 nucleotides align to TRBD2. With 1 base clipped from V and 0 bases from J, the junction kept 3 bases outside the gene matches. CDR1 LNHDA and CDR2 SQIVND come from the germline V gene (reference sequence). The CDR3 contains 15 residues.

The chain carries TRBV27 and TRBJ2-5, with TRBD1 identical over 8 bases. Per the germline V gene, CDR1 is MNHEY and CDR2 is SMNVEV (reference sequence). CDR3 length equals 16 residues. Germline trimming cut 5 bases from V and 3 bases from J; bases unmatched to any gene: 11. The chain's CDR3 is CASSAFRGQMKETQYF. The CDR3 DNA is TGTGCCAGCAGTGCCTTCAGGGGGCAAATGAAAGAGACCCAGTACTTC.

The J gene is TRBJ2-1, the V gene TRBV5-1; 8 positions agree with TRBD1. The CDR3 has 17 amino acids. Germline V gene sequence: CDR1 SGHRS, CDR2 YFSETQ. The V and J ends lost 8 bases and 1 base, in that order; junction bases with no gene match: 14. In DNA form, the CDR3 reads TGCGCCAGTAGAGGGGGGACAGGCCTCAATTCCTACAATGAGCAGTTCTTC. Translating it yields CASRGGTGLNSYNEQFF.

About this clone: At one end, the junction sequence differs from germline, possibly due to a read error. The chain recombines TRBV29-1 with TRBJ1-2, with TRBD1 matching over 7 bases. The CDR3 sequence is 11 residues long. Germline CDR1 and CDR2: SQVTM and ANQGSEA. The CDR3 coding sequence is TGCAGCGTTGAACTAAACAGGGGTACCGCCTTC. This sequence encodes CSVELNRGTAF.

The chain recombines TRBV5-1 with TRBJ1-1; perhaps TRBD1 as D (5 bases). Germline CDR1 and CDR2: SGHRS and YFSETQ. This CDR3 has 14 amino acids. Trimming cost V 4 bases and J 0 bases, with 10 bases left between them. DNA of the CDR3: TGCGCCAGCAGCCGGGGACTGATGAACACTGAAGCTTTCTTT. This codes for CASSRGLMNTEAFF. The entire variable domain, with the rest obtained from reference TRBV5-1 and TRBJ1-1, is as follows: KAGVTQTPRYLIKTRGQQVTLSCSPISGHRSVSWYQQTPGQGLQFLFEYFSETQRNKGNFPGRFSGRQFSNSRSEMNVSTLELGDSALYLCASSRGLMNTEAFFGQGTRLTVV.

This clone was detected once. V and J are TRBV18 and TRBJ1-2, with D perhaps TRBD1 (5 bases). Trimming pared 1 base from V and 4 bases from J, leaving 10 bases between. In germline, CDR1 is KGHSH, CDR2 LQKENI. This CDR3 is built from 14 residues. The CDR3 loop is CASSPRAGFYGYTF. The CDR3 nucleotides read TGTGCCAGCTCACCACGGGCAGGGTTCTATGGCTACACCTTC.

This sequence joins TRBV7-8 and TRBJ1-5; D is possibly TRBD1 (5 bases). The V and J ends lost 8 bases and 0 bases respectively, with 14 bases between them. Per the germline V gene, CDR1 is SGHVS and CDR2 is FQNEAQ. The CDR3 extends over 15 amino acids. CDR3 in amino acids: CASGLDGHSNQPQHF. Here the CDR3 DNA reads TGTGCCAGCGGATTGGACGGACATAGCAATCAGCCCCAGCATTTT.

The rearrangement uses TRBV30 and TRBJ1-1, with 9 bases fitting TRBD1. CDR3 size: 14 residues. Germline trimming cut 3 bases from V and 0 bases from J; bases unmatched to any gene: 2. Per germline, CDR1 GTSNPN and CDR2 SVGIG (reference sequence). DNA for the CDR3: TGTGCCTGGAGCGGACAGGGGCTGAACACTGAAGCTTTCTTT. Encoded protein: CAWSGQGLNTEAFF.

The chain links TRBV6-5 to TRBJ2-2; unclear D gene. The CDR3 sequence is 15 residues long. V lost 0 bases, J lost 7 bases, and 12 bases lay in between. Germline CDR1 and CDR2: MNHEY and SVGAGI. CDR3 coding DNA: TGTGCCAGCAGTTACTCGAAACGGGTGGTCGGGGAGCTGTTTTTT. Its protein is CASSYSKRVVGELFF.

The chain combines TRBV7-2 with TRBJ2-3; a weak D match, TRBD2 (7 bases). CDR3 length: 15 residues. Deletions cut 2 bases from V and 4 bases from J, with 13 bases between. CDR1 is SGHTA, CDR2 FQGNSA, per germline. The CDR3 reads CASSLRGGESDTQYF. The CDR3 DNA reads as TGTGCCAGCAGCTTAAGAGGGGGGGAATCAGATACGCAGTATTTT.

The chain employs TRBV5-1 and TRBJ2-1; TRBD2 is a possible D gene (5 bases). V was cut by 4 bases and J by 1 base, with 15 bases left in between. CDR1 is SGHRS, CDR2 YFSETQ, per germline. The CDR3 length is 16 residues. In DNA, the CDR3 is TGCGCCAGCAGCACCACCCGGGATAGGTCCTACAATGAGCAGTTCTTC. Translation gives CASSTTRDRSYNEQFF.

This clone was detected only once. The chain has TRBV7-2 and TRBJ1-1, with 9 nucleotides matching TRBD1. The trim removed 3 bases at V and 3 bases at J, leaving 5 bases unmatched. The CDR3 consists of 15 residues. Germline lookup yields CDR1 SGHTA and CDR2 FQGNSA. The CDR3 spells CASSLRGQGDTEAFF. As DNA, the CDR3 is TGTGCCAGCAGCTTGCGGGGACAGGGTGACACTGAAGCTTTCTTT. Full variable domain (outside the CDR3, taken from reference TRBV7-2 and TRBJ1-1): GAGVSQSPSNKVTEKGKDVELRCDPISGHTALYWYRQSLGQGLEFLIYFQGNSAPDKSGLPSDRFSAERTGGSVSTLTIQRTQQEDSAVYLCASSLRGQGDTEAFFGQGTRLTVV.

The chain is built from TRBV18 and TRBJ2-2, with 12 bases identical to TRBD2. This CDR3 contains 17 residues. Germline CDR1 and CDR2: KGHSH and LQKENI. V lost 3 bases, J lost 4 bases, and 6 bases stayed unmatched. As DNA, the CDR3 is TGTGCCAGCTCACCCCAACTAGCGGGGGGATCCACCGGGGAGCTGTTTTTT. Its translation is CASSPQLAGGSTGELFF. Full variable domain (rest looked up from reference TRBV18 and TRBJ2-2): NAGVMQNPRHLVRRRGQEARLRCSPMKGHSHVYWYRQLPEEGLKFMVYLQKENIIDESGMPKERFSAEFPKEGPSILRIQQVVRGDSAAYFCASSPQLAGGSTGELFFGEGSRLTVL.

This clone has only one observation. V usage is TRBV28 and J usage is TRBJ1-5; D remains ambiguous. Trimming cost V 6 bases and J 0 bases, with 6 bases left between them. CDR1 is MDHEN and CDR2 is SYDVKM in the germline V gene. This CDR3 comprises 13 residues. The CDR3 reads CASRVYSNQPQHF. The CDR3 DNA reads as TGTGCCAGCAGGGTCTATAGCAATCAGCCCCAGCATTTT.

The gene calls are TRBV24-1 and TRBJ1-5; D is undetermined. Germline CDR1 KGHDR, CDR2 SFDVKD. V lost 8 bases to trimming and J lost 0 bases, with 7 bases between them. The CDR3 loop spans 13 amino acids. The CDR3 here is CATTPYSNQPQHF. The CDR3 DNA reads TGTGCCACCACCCCTTATAGCAATCAGCCCCAGCATTTT.

CDR3 region: CASSLGHDRFYGYTF. The CDR3 DNA reads TGTGCCAGCAGCTTGGGCCACGACAGGTTCTATGGCTACACCTTC. The genes are TRBV5-6 and TRBJ1-2; D might be TRBD1 (6 bases). Per the germline V gene, CDR1 is SGHDT and CDR2 is YYEEEE. Trimming cost V 0 bases and J 4 bases, with 13 bases left between them. The CDR3 has 15 residues.

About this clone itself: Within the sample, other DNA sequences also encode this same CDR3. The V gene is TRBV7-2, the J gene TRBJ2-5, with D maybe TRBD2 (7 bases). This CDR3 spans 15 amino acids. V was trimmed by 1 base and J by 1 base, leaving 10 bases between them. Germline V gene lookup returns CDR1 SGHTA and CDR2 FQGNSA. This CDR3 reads CASSLGGGLQETQYF. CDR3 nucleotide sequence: TGTGCCAGCAGCTTAGGGGGGGGCCTCCAAGAGACCCAGTACTTC.

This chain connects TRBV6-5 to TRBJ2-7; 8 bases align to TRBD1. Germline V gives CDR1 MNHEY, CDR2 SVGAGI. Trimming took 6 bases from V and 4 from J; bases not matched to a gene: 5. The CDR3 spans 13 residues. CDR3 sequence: CASREDREYEQYF. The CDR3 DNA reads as TGTGCCAGCAGGGAGGACAGGGAGTACGAGCAGTACTTC.

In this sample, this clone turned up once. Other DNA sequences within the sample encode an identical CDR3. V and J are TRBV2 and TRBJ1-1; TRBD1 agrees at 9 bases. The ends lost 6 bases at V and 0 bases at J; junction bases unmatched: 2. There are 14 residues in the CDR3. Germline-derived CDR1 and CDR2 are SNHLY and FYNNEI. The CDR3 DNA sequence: TGTGCCAGCAGGGGACAGGGAATGAACACTGAAGCTTTCTTT. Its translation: CASRGQGMNTEAFF.

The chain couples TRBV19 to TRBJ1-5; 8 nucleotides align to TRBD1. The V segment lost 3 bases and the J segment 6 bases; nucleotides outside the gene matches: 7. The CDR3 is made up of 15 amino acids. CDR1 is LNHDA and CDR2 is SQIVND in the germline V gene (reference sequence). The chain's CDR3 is CASSIGRGQGQPQHF. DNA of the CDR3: TGTGCCAGTAGTATCGGCAGGGGGCAAGGTCAGCCCCAGCATTTT.

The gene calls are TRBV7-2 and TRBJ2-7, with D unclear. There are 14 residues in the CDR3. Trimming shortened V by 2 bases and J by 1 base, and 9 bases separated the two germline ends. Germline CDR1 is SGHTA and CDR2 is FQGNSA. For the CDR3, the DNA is TGTGCCAGCAGCTTATTACCCGAGTCCTACGAGCAGTACTTC. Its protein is CASSLLPESYEQYF. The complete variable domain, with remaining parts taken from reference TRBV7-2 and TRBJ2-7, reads GAGVSQSPSNKVTEKGKDVELRCDPISGHTALYWYRQSLGQGLEFLIYFQGNSAPDKSGLPSDRFSAERTGGSVSTLTIQRTQQEDSAVYLCASSLLPESYEQYFGPGTRLTVT.

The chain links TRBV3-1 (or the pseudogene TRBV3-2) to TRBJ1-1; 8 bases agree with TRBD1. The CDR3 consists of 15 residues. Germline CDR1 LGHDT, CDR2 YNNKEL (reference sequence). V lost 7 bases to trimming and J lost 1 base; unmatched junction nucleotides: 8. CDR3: CASNHQGARNTEAFF. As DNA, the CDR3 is TGTGCCAGCAACCATCAGGGGGCGCGGAACACTGAAGCTTTCTTT.